The 26 T cell receptor beta chains below all came from one sample that was sequenced in a study of identical twins. TCRdb called the 5' RACE reads again in MiXCR, with one record for every CDR3 protein. Of about 700,000 distinct CDR3 sequences listed, roughly 6% are singletons. The sample comprised naive T cells sorted from blood. These receptors were obtained from a man aged 18 to 35 in good health.

This clonotype was detected many times. This CDR3 reads CSAHGQGEAFF. CDR3 in DNA: TGCAGTGCCCATGGACAGGGTGAAGCTTTCTTT. The chain joins TRBV20-1 to TRBJ1-1, with TRBD1 matching over 8 bases. V lost 6 bases to trimming and J lost 7 bases; unmatched junction nucleotides: 4. Germline CDR1 reads DFQATT; CDR2 reads SNEGSKA (reference sequence). This CDR3 comprises 11 residues.

This clonotype was observed a handful of times. The genes are TRBV5-1 and TRBJ1-4, with 11 bases aligning to TRBD1. Germline V CDR1 and CDR2: SGHRS, YFSETQ. After removal of 4 bases from V and 3 bases from J, the junction contained 5 bases not matched to a gene. The length of the CDR3 is 16 residues. CDR3 in amino acids: CASSTGQGASNEKLFF. The CDR3 DNA reads TGCGCCAGCAGCACAGGACAGGGGGCGTCTAATGAAAAACTGTTTTTT.

This clonotype was seen ten or more times. Written as DNA, the CDR3 is TGCAGTGCTAGAGATTCAGCGGGAGTAGTTGTGGGTGAGCAGTTCTTC. Translating it yields CSARDSAGVVVGEQFF. The rearrangement links TRBV20-1 to TRBJ2-1, with 8 bases matching TRBD2. Unmatched junction bases numbered 13, after V lost 0 bases and J lost 9 bases. This CDR3 is 16 amino acids long. The germline V gene has CDR1 DFQATT and CDR2 SNEGSKA (reference sequence).

The chain links TRBV28 to TRBJ2-7; D assignment may be TRBD1 or TRBD2 (5 bases each). Looked up from germline, CDR1 is MDHEN and CDR2 is SYDVKM. The ends were cut back, 5 bases at V and 3 bases at J, with 17 bases in the middle. The CDR3 length is 15 residues. Here the CDR3 reads CASSPPGTKVYEQYF. The CDR3 bases are TGTGCCAGCAGTCCCCCTGGGACGAAGGTCTACGAGCAGTACTTC.

This clonotype was counted at least ten times. The genes are TRBV5-1 and TRBJ2-1, with D perhaps matching TRBD2 (6 bases). Trimming took off 4 bases at V and 13 bases at J, with 18 bases between the two ends. Germline-derived CDR1 and CDR2 are SGHRS and YFSETQ. The CDR3 totals 13 residues. The CDR3 spells CASSDPGDGPQFF. The CDR3, as DNA: TGCGCCAGCAGCGACCCGGGGGACGGGCCTCAGTTCTTC.

The rearrangement links TRBV7-9 to TRBJ2-7, with D perhaps matching TRBD1 or TRBD2 (6 bases each). The CDR3 extends over 13 amino acids. Germline V lookup: CDR1 SEHNR, CDR2 FQNEAQ (reference sequence). The V and J ends lost 9 bases and 5 bases respectively, with 17 bases between them. The CDR3: CASINKGGNEQYF. CDR3 nucleotide sequence: TGTGCCAGTATAAATAAGGGGGGCAACGAGCAGTACTTC. Variable domain in full (rest from reference TRBV7-9 and TRBJ2-7): DTGVSQNPRHKITKRGQNVTFRCDPISEHNRLYWYRQTLGQGPEFLTYFQNEAQLEKSRLLSDRFSAERPKGSFSTLEIQRTEQGDSAMYLCASINKGGNEQYFGPGTRLTVT.

V and J are TRBV20-1 and TRBJ1-2; TRBD1 matches 11 bases. The CDR3 totals 14 residues. Germline V gene lookup returns CDR1 DFQATT and CDR2 SNEGSKA (reference sequence). V trimming: 1 base; J trimming: 7 bases; junction bases outside the gene matches: 5. The CDR3 DNA follows: TGCAGTGCTAGAGGGGACAGGGGGTCGAGTGGCTACACCTTC. This translates into CSARGDRGSSGYTF.

The chain combines TRBV7-9 with TRBJ2-3, with D hard to call. CDR3 length equals 14 residues. Germline CDR1 and CDR2: SEHNR and FQNEAQ (reference sequence). V lost 5 bases and J 4 bases, leaving 13 bases between the germline ends. In nucleotides, the CDR3 is TGTGCCAGCAGCGTACTGGGCGAATCAGATACGCAGTATTTT. Amino acids: CASSVLGESDTQYF.

In this sample, this clonotype turned up many times. Here the CDR3 DNA reads TGTGCCAGCAGCCGCACAAACAATGAGCAGTTCTTC. It translates to CASSRTNNEQFF. The V and J genes are TRBV6-2 or TRBV6-3 and TRBJ2-1, with D unclear. The CDR3 is made up of 12 amino acids. V was trimmed by 6 bases and J by 5 bases, leaving 8 bases between them. Germline-derived CDR1 and CDR2 are MNHEY and SVGEGT.

This clonotype was detected many times. The chain uses TRBV20-1 and TRBJ2-3; the match to TRBD2 covers 9 bases. CDR3 length: 15 amino acids. Germline loops: CDR1 DFQATT, CDR2 SNEGSKA (reference sequence). V shed 1 base, J shed 4 bases, and the junction held 6 bases outside the gene matches. The CDR3 is CSARVPGLAADTQYF. Here the CDR3 DNA reads TGCAGTGCTAGAGTTCCGGGACTAGCTGCAGATACGCAGTATTTT.

This clonotype appeared many times. The chain joins TRBV10-3 to TRBJ2-1; D not certain. The length of the CDR3 is 14 residues. Germline lookup yields CDR1 ENHRY and CDR2 SYGVKD. Between the trimmed V and J ends, which lost 3 bases and 0 bases, there was a span of 6 bases. The DNA of the CDR3 is TGTGCCATCAGTGACGCCAGCTCCTACAATGAGCAGTTCTTC. This encodes CAISDASSYNEQFF.

This clonotype has ten or more counts. The V call is TRBV27, the J call TRBJ2-3; TRBD2 aligns across 8 bases. Unmatched junction bases numbered 11, after V lost 5 bases and J lost 4 bases. CDR3 length: 16 amino acids. Germline V gene data show CDR1 as MNHEY and CDR2 as SMNVEV (reference sequence). The CDR3 sequence is CASSAQKTSVSDTQYF. CDR3 DNA sequence: TGTGCCAGCAGTGCGCAAAAGACTAGCGTATCAGATACGCAGTATTTT.

The gene calls are TRBV30 and TRBJ2-7; TRBD2 might be the D (6 bases). The length of the CDR3 is 16 residues. With 1 base removed from V and 4 bases from J, the gap between germline ends came to 20 bases. CDR1 GTSNPN and CDR2 SVGIG come from the germline V gene (reference sequence). The CDR3 sequence: CAWSDLSGTDNYEQYF. In DNA form, the CDR3 reads TGTGCCTGGAGTGACCTCTCCGGGACTGATAATTACGAGCAGTACTTC.

There are many counts of this clonotype. The V call is TRBV9, the J call TRBJ2-1, with TRBD2 matching over 13 bases. The trim removed 1 base at V and 7 bases at J, leaving 11 bases unmatched. CDR1 is SGDLS, CDR2 YYNGEE, per germline. This CDR3 comprises 18 residues. CDR3 bases: TGTGCCAGCAGCGTAACTAGCGGGAGGGTAGATGGGAGGAATGAGCAGTTCTTC. It encodes CASSVTSGRVDGRNEQFF.

This clonotype was seen many times. The V gene is TRBV12-3 or TRBV12-4, the J gene TRBJ2-7; D is unclear. V lost 0 bases to trimming and J lost 3 bases, with 6 bases between them. This CDR3 spans 13 amino acids. The CDR3 is CASSLASIYEQYV. Written as DNA, the CDR3 is TGTGCCAGCAGTTTAGCTAGCATCTACGAGCAGTACGTC.

This clonotype has only a few counts. The chain has TRBV27 and TRBJ1-2; weak D call: TRBD1 (5 bases). This CDR3 is 15 amino acids long. Per germline, CDR1 MNHEY and CDR2 SMNVEV (reference sequence). V dropped 0 bases and J dropped 8 bases, with 16 bases sitting between them. CDR3 nucleotide sequence: TGTGCCAGCAGTTTATCCGAGGTGGGGGGATACGGCTACACCTTC. Its protein is CASSLSEVGGYGYTF.

This clonotype was recorded at least ten times. This chain connects TRBV2 to TRBJ1-6, with a weak D call TRBD1 (6 bases). Trimming took 6 bases from V and 10 from J, leaving 10 bases between them. The germline gives CDR1 SNHLY, CDR2 FYNNEI. The CDR3 spans 12 residues. CDR3 in DNA: TGTGCCAGCAGCGACACAGGGTCACCCCTCCACTTT. This translates into CASSDTGSPLHF.

This clonotype was observed at least ten times. V usage is TRBV27 and J usage is TRBJ2-2; 9 bases match TRBD1. J gave up 6 bases and V 1 base, and 6 bases lay outside the gene matches. This CDR3 comprises 16 residues. Germline assignment: CDR1 MNHEY and CDR2 SMNVEV (reference sequence). This CDR3 reads CASSLLGQGRAGELFF. DNA for the CDR3: TGTGCCAGCAGTTTATTGGGACAGGGACGCGCCGGGGAGCTGTTTTTT.

This clonotype has more than one count but fewer than ten. The V gene is TRBV5-6, the J gene TRBJ2-1; TRBD2 aligns across 10 bases. From germline, CDR1 is SGHDT and CDR2 YYEEEE. The ends lost 3 bases at V and 6 bases at J; junction bases unmatched: 6. The CDR3 covers 15 residues. The CDR3 sequence is CASSSPSGRANEQFF. CDR3 sequence (DNA): TGTGCCAGCAGCTCCCCAAGCGGGAGGGCCAATGAGCAGTTCTTC.

This clonotype was detected a few times. This rearrangement joins TRBV9 to TRBJ2-7; 10 nucleotides match TRBD2. V was pared by 0 bases and J by 5 bases, with 5 bases of the junction left unmatched. The CDR3 length is 15 residues. The germline V gene encodes CDR1 SGDLS and CDR2 YYNGEE. CDR3 sequence reads: CASSVGASGSDEQYF. CDR3 coding DNA: TGTGCCAGCAGCGTAGGGGCTAGCGGGAGTGACGAGCAGTACTTC.

V usage is TRBV29-1 and J usage is TRBJ2-3, with D possibly matching TRBD1 (6 bases). The CDR3 has 17 amino acids. Trimming left V 1 base short and J 0 bases short, with 17 bases between. The germline CDR1 and CDR2 sequences are SQVTM and ANQGSEA. The CDR3 DNA is TGCAGCGTTGAAGGAACCTGGGACACATCTAGCACAGATACGCAGTATTTT. Residues: CSVEGTWDTSSTDTQYF.

Turning to this clonotype: A much larger clone lies one base from this, so it may be a read error. The chain joins TRBV20-1 to TRBJ2-3, with 8 bases that match TRBD2. Germline V gene sequence: CDR1 DFQATT, CDR2 SNEGSKA (reference sequence). CDR3 length: 16 residues. CDR3: CSARREGGTSTDRQYF. In DNA, the CDR3 is TGCAGTGCTAGACGGGAGGGAGGAACTAGCACAGATAGGCAGTATTTT.

This clonotype was detected ten times or more. The genes are TRBV20-1 and TRBJ2-3; TRBD2 agrees at 8 bases. This CDR3 region has 15 residues. Germline values: CDR1 DFQATT, CDR2 SNEGSKA (reference sequence). V gave up 5 bases and J gave up 1 base; unmatched junction bases: 8. The CDR3 spells CSAPSSGGGTDTQYF. CDR3 nucleotides: TGCAGTGCTCCCTCGTCCGGGGGGGGCACAGATACGCAGTATTTT.

V and J are TRBV3-1 and TRBJ2-5; 7 positions match TRBD1. The CDR3 runs to 16 residues. The J segment lost 4 bases and the V segment lost 7 bases, leaving 15 bases of the junction unmatched. Germline values: CDR1 LGHDT, CDR2 YNNKEL (reference sequence). In nucleotides, the CDR3 is TGTGCCAGCAACAACGGAAGGGACAGCTTAGGAGAGACCCAGTACTTC. Its protein is CASNNGRDSLGETQYF.

V gene TRBV6-5 combines with J gene TRBJ2-7; D is uncertain. V was shortened by 7 bases and J by 2 bases, with 9 bases between the two germline ends. The CDR3 length is 12 residues. CDR1 and CDR2 (germline): MNHEY, SVGAGI. The CDR3 nucleotides are TGTGCCAGCATAAGCCCGACCTACGAGCAGTACTTC. This encodes CASISPTYEQYF.

This clonotype showed up many times. V is TRBV12-3 or TRBV12-4 and J is TRBJ2-7; 10 bases map to TRBD1. This CDR3 has 16 residues. Germline trimming cut 6 bases from V and 0 bases from J; bases unmatched to any gene: 8. CDR3 loop: CASSYLGQGSSYEQYF. The DNA of the CDR3 is TGTGCCAGCAGCTACCTGGGACAGGGGAGCTCCTACGAGCAGTACTTC.